These 27 T cell receptor beta chains share one sample of origin, sequenced in a study of cytomegalovirus exposure and HLA in healthy donors. The PCR had 60 Vbeta and 13 Jbeta primers. Here immunoSEQ multiplex PCR was the method, and the copy in TCRdb shows in-frame clones only, minus some. The sample holds around 140,000 clones, about four fifths seen once. The sequenced sample was PBMCs. The receptors were gathered from a man between 40 and 49 years old in good health and CMV-seronegative.

The rearrangement uses TRBV2 and TRBJ1-1; D uncertain. The ends were cut back, 2 bases at V and 0 bases at J, with 10 bases in the middle. The CDR3 is 15 amino acids. CDR1 is SNHLY and CDR2 is FYNNEI in the germline V gene. As DNA, the CDR3 is TGTGCCAGCAGTGAAAGCATCTCCATGAACACTGAAGCTTTCTTT. This translates into CASSESISMNTEAFF.

The chain links TRBV28 to TRBJ1-5, with 7 positions matching TRBD1. Looked up from germline, CDR1 is MDHEN and CDR2 is SYDVKM. The ends lost 4 bases at V and 5 bases at J; junction bases unmatched: 11. CDR3 size: 16 residues. The CDR3 nucleotides are TGTGCCAGCAGTTCGATAACAGGGGAGGATTATCAGCCCCAGCATTTT. Protein: CASSSITGEDYQPQHF.

A remark on this clone: Germline and junction disagree at one end, which may indicate a read error. The chain uses TRBV4-1 and TRBJ2-3; 8 bases are a match to TRBD1. Germline CDR1 is MGHRA and CDR2 is YSYEKL. This CDR3 is 17 amino acids long. In DNA form, the CDR3 reads TGCGCCAGCAGCCAAGAACCGTCAGGGGGCCTTAGGGATAGGCAGTATTTT. This gives the protein CASSQEPSGGLRDRQYF.

This chain links TRBV30 with TRBJ1-5; tentatively, D is TRBD1 (5 bases). CDR3 length: 14 amino acids. The V end lost 0 bases, the J end lost 3 bases, and 9 bases lay between the germline ends. Germline CDR1 GTSNPN, CDR2 SVGIG (reference sequence). CDR3 nucleotide sequence: TGTGCCTGGAGTGTGGGGGGGGACAATCAGCCCCAGCATTTT. This sequence encodes CAWSVGGDNQPQHF.

The rearrangement joins TRBV7-9 to TRBJ1-3; tentative D call: TRBD1 (6 bases). The CDR3 covers 15 residues. The germline V gene has CDR1 SEHNR and CDR2 FQNEAQ (reference sequence). V lost 5 bases and J lost 2, with 13 bases in between. As DNA, the CDR3 is TGTGCCAGCAGCCCAACGACAGGAACTGGAAACACCATATATTTT. This sequence encodes CASSPTTGTGNTIYF.

The J gene is TRBJ1-1, the V gene TRBV29-1; unclear D gene. Germline V CDR1 and CDR2: SQVTM, ANQGSEA. The CDR3 has 14 amino acids. The V end lost 5 bases, the J end lost 3 bases, and 16 bases lay between the germline ends. The CDR3 reads CSVKVGGRDTEAFF. CDR3 coding DNA: TGCAGCGTTAAAGTTGGAGGGCGGGACACTGAAGCTTTCTTT. The entire variable domain, with the rest obtained from reference TRBV29-1 and TRBJ1-1, is as follows: SAVISQKPSRDICQRGTSLTIQCQVDSQVTMMFWYRQQPGQSLTLIATANQGSEATYESGFVIDKFPISRPNLTFSTLTVSNMSPEDSSIYLCSVKVGGRDTEAFFGQGTRLTVV.

This chain joins TRBV7-8 and TRBJ1-2; 10 positions agree with TRBD1. V gave up 5 bases and J gave up 4 bases; unmatched junction bases: 10. The germline V gene has CDR1 SGHVS and CDR2 FQNEAQ. The CDR3 is 16 residues long. The DNA for the CDR3 is TGTGCCAGCAGCACGACAGGGGGCGTGGGTCGCTATGGCTACACCTTC. Translated, it gives CASSTTGGVGRYGYTF. Based on the CDR3 plus reference TRBV7-8 and TRBJ1-2, the full variable domain is GAGVSQSPRYKVAKRGQDVALRCDPISGHVSLFWYQQALGQGPEFLTYFQNEAQLDKSGLPSDRFFAERPEGSVSTLKIQRTQQEDSAVYLCASSTTGGVGRYGYTFGSGTRLTVV.

V and J are TRBV19 and TRBJ1-1, with 9 bases identical to TRBD1. V trimming: 7 bases; J trimming: 1 base; junction bases outside the gene matches: 7. The CDR3 length is 15 residues. Germline V gene data show CDR1 as LNHDA and CDR2 as SQIVND (reference sequence). CDR3 coding DNA: TGTGCCAGTACCATACAGGGGGCCCCGAACACTGAAGCTTTCTTT. Protein sequence: CASTIQGAPNTEAFF.

This clone showed up just once. The chain has TRBV5-5 and TRBJ2-2; TRBD1 agrees at 7 bases. Germline trimming cut 4 bases from V and 2 bases from J; bases unmatched to any gene: 5. The CDR3 spans 15 residues. The germline CDR1 and CDR2 sequences are SGHKS and YYEKEE (reference sequence). In DNA, the CDR3 is TGTGCCAGCAGCACCGGGACAGACAACACCGGGGAGCTGTTTTTT. This sequence encodes CASSTGTDNTGELFF.

The J gene is TRBJ2-2, the V gene TRBV7-3; D remains unclear. The CDR3 has 15 residues. Germline-derived CDR1 and CDR2 are SGHTA and FQGTGA. V was trimmed by 1 base and J by 1 base, leaving 7 bases between them. For the CDR3, the DNA is TGTGCCAGCAGCTTAAGTCCAGGGAACACCGGGGAGCTGTTTTTT. It yields the protein CASSLSPGNTGELFF.

V is TRBV20-1 and J is TRBJ1-2, with D perhaps TRBD1 (5 bases). The CDR3 sequence is 11 residues long. From germline, CDR1 is DFQATT and CDR2 SNEGSKA (reference sequence). Trimming shortened V by 5 bases and J by 5 bases, and 9 bases separated the two germline ends. The CDR3, as DNA: TGCAGTGCTCAGGGCGGTTATGGCTACACCTTC. Protein sequence: CSAQGGYGYTF.

The rearrangement joins TRBV5-6 to TRBJ2-7, with TRBD2 matching 8 bases. This CDR3 has 15 amino acids. Germline trimming cut 3 bases from V and 5 bases from J; bases unmatched to any gene: 10. In germline, CDR1 is SGHDT, CDR2 YYEEEE. This chain's CDR3 is CASSSGGAVLHEQYF. The CDR3 bases are TGTGCCAGCAGCTCGGGGGGGGCCGTCCTCCACGAGCAGTACTTC.

This chain connects TRBV5-1 to TRBJ2-3, with 10 bases that match TRBD1. V trimming: 1 base; J trimming: 6 bases; junction bases outside the gene matches: 11. From germline, CDR1 is SGHRS and CDR2 YFSETQ. The CDR3 covers 17 residues. CDR3 amino acids: CASSLYSATGGSDTQYF. CDR3 DNA: TGCGCCAGCAGCTTGTATTCGGCGACAGGGGGCAGTGATACGCAGTATTTT.

V is TRBV4-1 and J is TRBJ1-2, with D maybe TRBD1 (6 bases). CDR1 is MGHRA, CDR2 YSYEKL, per germline. The length of the CDR3 is 14 residues. Trimming removed 4 bases from V and 3 bases from J, with 12 bases in between. DNA of the CDR3: TGCGCCAGCAGCCCACCCACAGGGTACTATGGCTACACCTTC. Its translation is CASSPPTGYYGYTF.

The genes are TRBV7-2 and TRBJ2-7, with TRBD1 as a possible D gene (5 bases). Looked up from germline, CDR1 is SGHTA and CDR2 is FQGNSA. The CDR3 length is 11 residues. V gave up 5 bases and J gave up 11 bases, with 13 bases separating them. This CDR3 is CASSTDTAEYF. Here the CDR3 DNA reads TGTGCCAGCAGCACGGACACGGCGGAGTACTTC.

The genes are TRBV13 and TRBJ2-4; TRBD2 might be the D (6 bases). CDR3 size: 13 residues. CDR1 and CDR2 (germline): PRHDT, FYEKMQ (reference sequence). Trimming left V 5 bases short and J 8 bases short, with 13 bases between. The CDR3 nucleotides read TGTGCCAGCAGCCTCCCCGGGGGAGACATTCAGTACTTC. This gives the protein CASSLPGGDIQYF.

The gene calls are TRBV11-2 and TRBJ2-3; 9 positions match TRBD2. V was clipped by 5 bases and J by 4 bases; unmatched bases: 7. This CDR3 has 15 residues. From germline, CDR1 is SGHAT and CDR2 FQNNGV. Here the CDR3 DNA reads TGTGCCAGCAGCGGAGGGACTAGCTCACCAGATACGCAGTATTTT. This translates into CASSGGTSSPDTQYF.

The chain links TRBV5-1 to TRBJ2-5, with 10 bases identical to TRBD2. Matching the DNA end better, TRBJ2-7 makes the J call doubtful. The V gene's germline CDR1 is SGHRS and CDR2 YFSETQ. This CDR3 contains 14 residues. CDR3 in amino acids: CASSWGLATDEQYF. The CDR3 DNA reads as TGCGCCAGCAGCTGGGGACTAGCGACCGACGAGCAGTACTTC.

V usage is TRBV7-6 and J usage is TRBJ2-7, with TRBD1 matching 10 bases. CDR3 size: 16 residues. With V trimmed by 5 bases and J by 0 bases, 7 bases remained unmatched. Germline CDR1 is SGHVS and CDR2 is FNYEAQ. CDR3 sequence: CASSTLGQGNSYEQYF. In DNA form, the CDR3 reads TGTGCCAGCAGCACCTTGGGACAGGGGAACTCCTACGAGCAGTACTTC.

A few counts support this clone. The chain recombines TRBV10-3 with TRBJ1-5; D is perhaps TRBD1 (5 bases). There are 13 residues in the CDR3. V was cut by 3 bases and J by 7 bases, with 10 bases left in between. CDR1 is ENHRY, CDR2 SYGVKD, per germline. The CDR3 DNA reads TGTGCCATCAGTGACAGGGTTGAGCAGCCCCAGCATTTT. Translation gives CAISDRVEQPQHF.

The rearrangement uses TRBV5-6 and TRBJ1-6; D remains unclear. The V gene's germline CDR1 is SGHDT and CDR2 YYEEEE. V lost 4 bases and J 0 bases, leaving 8 bases between the germline ends. The CDR3 sequence is 15 residues long. The CDR3 DNA sequence: TGTGCCAGCAGCCTACCGGGCTCCTATAATTCACCCCTCCACTTT. Translated, it gives CASSLPGSYNSPLHF. The variable domain in full, with the rest retrieved from reference TRBV5-6 and TRBJ1-6, is DAGVTQSPTHLIKTRGQQVTLRCSPKSGHDTVSWYQQALGQGPQFIFQYYEEEERQRGNFPDRFSGHQFPNYSSELNVNALLLGDSALYLCASSLPGSYNSPLHFGNGTRLTVT.

The gene calls are TRBV2 and TRBJ1-2; 7 nucleotides match TRBD1. This CDR3 contains 15 residues. Germline CDR1 and CDR2: SNHLY and FYNNEI. V lost 1 base and J lost 5; bases outside the gene matches: 7. The DNA for the CDR3 is TGTGCCAGCAGTGAAGGGCGACAGGGAATTTATGGCTACACCTTC. Protein product: CASSEGRQGIYGYTF.

The chain joins TRBV7-2 to TRBJ1-1; D remains ambiguous. The germline V gene encodes CDR1 SGHTA and CDR2 FQGNSA. There are 12 residues in the CDR3. Trimming removed 5 bases from V and 6 bases from J, with 10 bases in between. The CDR3 is CASSPPVPEAFF. CDR3 sequence (DNA): TGTGCCAGCAGCCCTCCGGTCCCTGAAGCTTTCTTT. Supplemented by reference TRBV7-2 and TRBJ1-1, the full variable domain reads GAGVSQSPSNKVTEKGKDVELRCDPISGHTALYWYRQSLGQGLEFLIYFQGNSAPDKSGLPSDRFSAERTGGSVSTLTIQRTQQEDSAVYLCASSPPVPEAFFGQGTRLTVV.

The chain links TRBV9 to TRBJ1-1; D not resolved. Per germline, CDR1 SGDLS and CDR2 YYNGEE. The germline V and J ends were trimmed by 2 bases and 4 bases, with 12 bases remaining between them. The CDR3 loop spans 14 amino acids. CDR3 sequence (DNA): TGTGCCAGCAGCGTCCTGAGCGAGGGCACTGAAGCTTTCTTT. Protein sequence: CASSVLSEGTEAFF.

The V gene is TRBV11-2, the J gene TRBJ2-5; 13 bases agree with TRBD2. The CDR3 has 18 amino acids. V lost 0 bases, J lost 6 bases, and 10 bases stayed unmatched. Germline V gene sequence: CDR1 SGHAT, CDR2 FQNNGV. CDR3 bases: TGTGCCAGCAGCTTAGATATGACGACTAGCGGGGGGAGTAAGACCCAGTACTTC. Protein sequence: CASSLDMTTSGGSKTQYF.

For the CDR3, the DNA is TGTGCCAGCAGCGTACGTCCAGGGTCCAGCGAGCAGTACTTC. The encoded protein is CASSVRPGSSEQYF. J is TRBJ2-7 and V is TRBV9; possible D gene TRBD1, 5 bases. V lost 1 base, J lost 6 bases, and 14 bases lay in between. This CDR3 region has 14 residues. Germline V gives CDR1 SGDLS, CDR2 YYNGEE.

On this clone itself: Compared with germline, one end of the junction differs, possibly owing to a read error. Here the CDR3 DNA reads TGTGCTAGCAGCCTCACGGGCACAGATACGCAGTATTTT. This codes for CASSLTGTDTQYF. The chain is built from TRBV7-7 and TRBJ2-3, with D unresolved. This CDR3 comprises 13 residues. From germline, CDR1 is SSHAT and CDR2 FNYEAQ (reference sequence).